This T cell receptor beta chain was recovered during a study of neoadjuvant nivolumab and ipilimumab in lung cancer. Of note for this clone: Its matching antigen is unknown.

The V end was cut by 5 bases, the J end by 2 bases, with 13 bases between. Looked up from germline, CDR1 is SGHTA and CDR2 is FQGNSA. This CDR3 is 16 amino acids long. Using immunoSEQ multiplex PCR, the repertoire was profiled, and TCRdb retains in-frame clones only, with some absent. The data hold tens of thousands of clones, with more than 85% observed a single time. General study findings and limits: Blood richness before therapy tracked richness in tumors resected after neoadjuvant therapy. Only two of four nivolumab-treated tumors gained richness and clonality by surgery. Compared with tumor-adjacent uninvolved lung, resected tumors showed greater richness and clonality.

Sequencing used blood, obtained before neoadjuvant nivolumab, alone or with ipilimumab. The clonotype was recovered from an adult with non-small cell lung cancer. Some clones in this sample may be carry-over from other donors' samples. The chain combines TRBV7-2 with TRBJ2-6; no reliable D call. CDR3 coding DNA: TGTGCCAGCAGCCCCCGTTCCAGGACTGGGGCCAACGTCCTGACTTTC. It specifies CASSPRSRTGANVLTF.